Described below is a single T cell receptor beta chain sequence and its context. After skipping T cell sorting, the authors isolated total RNA from whole blood. These data originate in a study of monozygotic twins with inflammatory bowel disease. Germline V gene sequence: CDR1 DFQATT, CDR2 SNEGSKA (reference sequence). This CDR3 comprises 17 residues. Reprocessing the 5' RACE reads, TCRdb reports a single entry for every CDR3 protein and omits DNA. Reported are about 300,000 distinct CDR3 sequences; the ten largest clones contain over 5.5%. This TCR was sampled from a human donor with ulcerative colitis or Crohn's disease, or a healthy co-twin of an affected twin (not recorded which). The sequenced material came from blood. The J gene is TRBJ2-5, the V gene TRBV20-1; checking the TCRdb D call of TRBD2 is not possible without DNA. CDR3 protein: CSAARATTNWEQETQYF.